This T cell receptor beta chain was observed in a study of cytomegalovirus exposure and HLA in healthy donors. About the research overall: HLA-typed donors were the source of around 77 million unique TCRs held in an early data release.

Study-wide results and limits: In a later analysis, HLA-associated beta chains showed higher expansion and lower generation probabilities than comparable chains.

Healthy people donating bone marrow made up the donors. With regard to this clone: The antigen remains undetermined.

PCR primers comprised 60 Vbeta and 13 Jbeta primers. Sequenced by immunoSEQ multiplex PCR; TCRdb stores in-frame clones only, minus some. The table has 200,000 to 250,000 clones, around 80% seen once. The TCR was taken from a woman aged 55-70 years in good health and CMV-seropositive. Sequenced input: PBMCs.

CDR3 nucleotide sequence: TGTGCCAGCACGGTGACATCAACCTACGAGCAGTACTTC. It translates to CASTVTSTYEQYF. The J gene is TRBJ2-7, the V gene TRBV6-1; D is unresolved. Trimming left V 7 bases short and J 2 bases short, with 12 bases between. Germline CDR1 reads MNHNS; CDR2 reads SASEGT. The CDR3 sequence is 13 residues long.